Listed below are T cell receptor beta chains from one sample, sequenced in a study of regulatory T cells in long-lasting Graves disease. One entry per CDR3 protein, called by TCRdb with MiXCR from the multiplex PCR reads. The sample has fewer than 600,000 distinct CDR3 sequences, roughly 23% seen once. The source was peripheral blood mononuclear cells (PBMCs), collected when the disease was refractory, from a patient treated with antithyroid drugs. Receptors originate from a female donor with Graves disease. Each CDR3 is given with its conserved first and last residue. D genes are given only for firm matches. The size field is filled for only some rows; it gives once, few, many or a size class.

D	size	V	J	CDR3	DNA
TRBD1	-	TRBV5-1	TRBJ1-2	CASSLTRQGNYGYTF	TGCGCCAGCAGCTTGACCCGACAGGGTAACTATGGCTACACCTTC
TRBD2	few	TRBV20-1	TRBJ2-5	CSAPGPGTSGEETQYF	TGCAGTGCCCCGGGGCCTGGGACTAGCGGCGAAGAGACCCAGTACTTC
-	-	TRBV20-1	TRBJ1-1	CSVRRQTVLHTEAFF	TGCAGTGTTAGGAGGCAGACCGTGTTGCACACTGAAGCTTTCTTT
TRBD1	many	TRBV6-5	TRBJ1-2	CASSSRQGADYGYTF	TGTGCCAGCAGTTCCCGACAGGGGGCTGACTATGGCTACACCTTC
-	-	TRBV7-9	TRBJ1-2	CASSGGNRIGTFLYTF	TGTGCCAGCAGTGGCGGAAACAGAATCGGTACTTTCCTCTACACCTTC
TRBD2	-	TRBV6-2/TRBV6-3	TRBJ2-1	CASSRLAPYNEQFF	TGTGCCAGCAGTAGACTAGCACCATACAATGAGCAGTTCTTC
-	-	TRBV27	TRBJ2-3	CASSLERFRAGSTDTQYF	TGTGCCAGCAGTTTAGAGAGGTTCAGGGCGGGTAGCACAGATACGCAGTATTTT
TRBD1	many	TRBV6-2/TRBV6-3	TRBJ1-6	CASSYRDRNSPLHF	TGTGCCAGCAGTTACCGGGACAGAAATTCACCCCTCCACTTT
-	-	TRBV9	TRBJ1-1	CASSVDAGFNTEAFF	TGTGCCAGCAGCGTAGATGCAGGTTTTAACACTGAAGCTTTCTTT
TRBD1	-	TRBV20-1	TRBJ2-2	CSARRTGGELFF	TGCAGTGCCCGAAGGACAGGCGGGGAGCTGTTTTTT
TRBD1	-	TRBV6-2/TRBV6-3	TRBJ2-7	CASEGTGGSYEQYF	TGTGCCAGCGAGGGCACAGGGGGTAGCTACGAGCAGTACTTC
-	many	TRBV6-2/TRBV6-3	TRBJ1-1	CASKERYTEAFF	TGTGCCAGCAAAGAGAGGTACACTGAAGCTTTCTTT
-	few	TRBV6-4	TRBJ2-5	CASRASLYQETQYF	TGTGCCAGCAGGGCTAGTTTGTACCAAGAGACCCAGTACTTC
TRBD1	-	TRBV5-5	TRBJ1-1	CASSLPLRGRNTEAFF	TGTGCCAGCAGCTTGCCACTCAGGGGGCGGAACACTGAAGCTTTCTTT
TRBD1	-	TRBV6-1	TRBJ2-5	CASTEDRGKETQYF	TGTGCCAGCACCGAGGACAGGGGTAAAGAGACCCAGTACTTC
-	many	TRBV9	TRBJ2-7	CASSAATEGVEQYF	TGTGCCAGCAGCGCCGCTACGGAGGGGGTCGAGCAGTACTTC
TRBD2	many	TRBV6-1	TRBJ2-5	CASSTLTSKETQYF	TGTGCCAGCAGTACTCTGACTAGCAAAGAGACCCAGTACTTC
TRBD1	few	TRBV6-9	TRBJ2-7	CASSYGQGPGYEQYF	TGTGCCAGCAGTTACGGACAGGGACCGGGGTACGAGCAGTACTTC
TRBD1	-	TRBV7-2	TRBJ1-3	CASSSQGVGNTIYF	TGTGCCAGCAGCTCACAGGGGGTTGGAAACACCATATATTTT
TRBD1	-	TRBV2	TRBJ2-2	CATGQVLDGELFF	TGTGCCACCGGACAGGTGTTAGACGGGGAGCTGTTTTTT
-	many	TRBV30	TRBJ2-5	CAWGAYQETQYF	TGTGCCTGGGGGGCGTACCAAGAGACCCAGTACTTC
TRBD1	many	TRBV28	TRBJ2-7	CASTPGTGYEQYF	TGTGCCAGCACCCCCGGGACAGGCTACGAGCAGTACTTC
-	-	TRBV11-3	TRBJ2-2	CASSSRAGTGELFF	TGTGCCAGCAGCTCCCGCGCGGGCACCGGGGAGCTGTTTTTT
-	few	TRBV7-8	TRBJ1-5	CASSQGEGSGQWNQPQHF	TGTGCCAGCAGCCAAGGAGAGGGGTCAGGGCAATGGAATCAGCCCCAGCATTTT
TRBD1	-	TRBV20-1	TRBJ1-3	CSARDVSGTGFSGNTIYF	TGCAGTGCTAGAGATGTATCGGGGACAGGCTTCTCTGGAAACACCATATATTTT
-	many	TRBV7-2	TRBJ2-5	CASSPYWVQTQYF	TGTGCCAGCAGCCCGTACTGGGTCCAGACCCAGTACTTC
-	few	TRBV7-2	TRBJ2-5	CASSQGSKRYF	TGTGCCAGCAGCCAAGGCAGCAAGAGGTACTTC
-	-	TRBV19	TRBJ1-1	CASSMPDLNTEAFF	TGTGCCAGTAGTATGCCGGATTTGAACACTGAAGCTTTCTTT
-	many	TRBV28	TRBJ1-5	CASSFTDQPQHF	TGTGCCAGCAGTTTCACTGATCAGCCCCAGCATTTT
-	many	TRBV27	TRBJ2-7	CARFYEQYF	TGTGCCAGGTTCTACGAGCAGTACTTC
-	few	TRBV20-1	TRBJ2-3	CSAAYSGTDTQYF	TGCAGTGCTGCCTATAGCGGCACAGATACGCAGTATTTT
-	few	TRBV6-1	TRBJ2-7	CASSRSGSSSYEQYF	TGTGCCAGCAGCCGTAGCGGATCGAGCTCCTACGAGCAGTACTTC
-	many	TRBV5-1	TRBJ1-1	CASSPPGMDTEAFF	TGCGCCAGCAGTCCTCCGGGTATGGACACTGAAGCTTTCTTT
-	few	TRBV7-9	TRBJ2-7	CASSHGGGPEQYF	TGTGCCAGCAGTCACGGCGGGGGCCCCGAGCAGTACTTC
TRBD2	-	TRBV28	TRBJ2-2	CASTSGSLAGELFF	TGTGCCAGCACAAGCGGGAGTTTAGCCGGGGAGCTGTTTTTT
-	many	TRBV28	TRBJ1-2	CASSFSDYGYTF	TGTGCCAGCAGTTTCTCGGATTATGGCTACACCTTC
TRBD1	-	TRBV6-1	TRBJ1-2	CASCPESLREWLDRAPQAGYTF	TGTGCCAGCTGTCCCGAGAGTTTACGGGAGTGGCTTGACAGGGCGCCACAGGCGGGCTACACCTTC
-	-	TRBV20-1	TRBJ2-5	CSAPEATSGETQYF	TGCAGTGCTCCCGAGGCAACTAGTGGCGAGACCCAGTACTTC
TRBD1	many	TRBV7-3	TRBJ1-1	CASSSDRESEAFF	TGTGCCAGCAGCTCGGACAGGGAATCTGAAGCTTTCTTT
TRBD2	-	TRBV29-1	TRBJ2-1	CSVEASGVYNEQFF	TGCAGCGTTGAGGCTAGCGGGGTCTACAATGAGCAGTTCTTC
TRBD1	-	TRBV9	TRBJ1-5	CASSTGQESNQPQHF	TGTGCCAGCAGCACGGGACAGGAGAGCAATCAGCCCCAGCATTTT
-	many	TRBV20-1	TRBJ1-1	CSARIVSRTPEAFF	TGCAGTGCTAGGATCGTATCGAGGACGCCTGAAGCTTTCTTT
TRBD1	many	TRBV28	TRBJ2-7	CASMRQGAFWYF	TGTGCCAGCATGAGACAGGGGGCGTTTTGGTACTTC
-	-	TRBV29-1	TRBJ1-2	CSVESPRQSGYTF	TGCAGCGTTGAATCCCCCAGGCAGAGTGGCTACACCTTC
TRBD1	-	TRBV19	TRBJ1-6	CASSIPHPDRVNSPLHF	TGTGCCAGTAGTATACCCCACCCGGACAGGGTTAATTCACCCCTCCACTTT
-	many	TRBV28	TRBJ1-2	CASSSTSYRAHYGYTF	TGTGCCAGCAGTTCCACATCCTACAGGGCCCACTATGGCTACACCTTC
-	-	TRBV7-3	TRBJ2-2	CASSFEVTGELFF	TGTGCCAGCAGCTTTGAGGTTACCGGGGAGCTGTTTTTT
-	many	TRBV2	TRBJ2-7	CASSGLNEYF	TGTGCCAGCAGTGGTCTGAACGAGTACTTC
-	-	TRBV20-1	TRBJ1-1	CSSDRLPTEAFF	TGCAGTTCAGACAGGCTACCCACTGAAGCTTTCTTT
-	many	TRBV28	TRBJ2-7	CASSFRPQYPPSEQYF	TGTGCCAGCAGTTTCCGGCCCCAGTACCCTCCCTCTGAGCAGTACTTC
-	-	TRBV5-1	TRBJ1-2	CASSPAENSGYTF	TGCGCCAGCAGCCCCGCGGAGAACAGTGGCTACACCTTC
-	once	TRBV2	TRBJ2-3	CASSYRESFTDTQYF	TGTGCCAGCAGTTACCGGGAATCCTTCACAGATACGCAGTATTTT
-	few	TRBV30	TRBJ2-6	CAWLGVSGANVLTF	TGTGCCTGGCTTGGGGTCTCCGGGGCCAACGTCCTGACTTTC
TRBD1	many	TRBV19	TRBJ1-2	CASSIDPGQDGYTF	TGTGCCAGTAGTATAGACCCCGGACAGGATGGCTACACCTTC
-	-	TRBV28	TRBJ2-1	CASSLSFGRSYNEQFF	TGTGCCAGCAGTTTATCTTTCGGGCGGAGCTACAATGAGCAGTTCTTC
TRBD2	few	TRBV28	TRBJ2-7	CASSHGLAIEQYF	TGTGCCAGCAGTCATGGACTAGCTATCGAGCAGTACTTC
TRBD1	few	TRBV5-6	TRBJ1-4	CASSLTGARNEKLFF	TGTGCCAGCAGCTTAACAGGGGCCCGTAATGAAAAACTGTTTTTT
TRBD2	-	TRBV29-1	TRBJ2-3	CSVGLGLGDTQYF	TGCAGCGTGGGACTAGGACTGGGAGATACGCAGTATTTT
-	few	TRBV20-1	TRBJ1-5	CSARAPGTLNQPQHF	TGCAGTGCTCGAGCTCCCGGGACACTCAATCAGCCCCAGCATTTT
-	many	TRBV7-2	TRBJ1-1	CASSPRAGAGYTEAFF	TGTGCCAGCAGCCCAAGGGCAGGGGCGGGGTACACTGAAGCTTTCTTT